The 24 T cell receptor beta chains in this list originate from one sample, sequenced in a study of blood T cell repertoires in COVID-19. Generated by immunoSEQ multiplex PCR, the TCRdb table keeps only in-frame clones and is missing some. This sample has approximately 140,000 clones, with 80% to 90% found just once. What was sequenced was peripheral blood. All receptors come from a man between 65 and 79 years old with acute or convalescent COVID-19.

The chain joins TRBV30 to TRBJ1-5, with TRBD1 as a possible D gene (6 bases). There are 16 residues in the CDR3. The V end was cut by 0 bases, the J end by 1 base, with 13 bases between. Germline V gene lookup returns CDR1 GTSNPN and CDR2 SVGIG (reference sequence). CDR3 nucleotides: TGTGCCTGGAGTGTACGAGGGGGTATCAGCAATCAGCCCCAGCATTTT. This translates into CAWSVRGGISNQPQHF.

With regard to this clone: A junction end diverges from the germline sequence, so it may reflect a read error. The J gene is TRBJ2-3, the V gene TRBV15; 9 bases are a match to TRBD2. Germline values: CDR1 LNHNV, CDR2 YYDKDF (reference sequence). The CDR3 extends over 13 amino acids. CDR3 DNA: TGTGCCACCAGCCTAGATGTGGCGGGAGGGCCGGTTTTT. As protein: CATSLDVAGGPVF.

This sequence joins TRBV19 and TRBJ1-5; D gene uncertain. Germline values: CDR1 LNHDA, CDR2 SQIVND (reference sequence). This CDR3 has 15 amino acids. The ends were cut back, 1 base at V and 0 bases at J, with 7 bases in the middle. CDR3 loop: CASSIGAYSNQPQHF. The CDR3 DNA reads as TGTGCCAGTAGTATAGGGGCGTATAGCAATCAGCCCCAGCATTTT.

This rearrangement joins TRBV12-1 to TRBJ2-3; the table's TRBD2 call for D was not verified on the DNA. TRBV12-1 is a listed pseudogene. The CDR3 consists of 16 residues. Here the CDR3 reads CASSLVKRAPTDTQYF. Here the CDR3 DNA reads TGTGCCAGCAGCCTAGTGAAGAGGGCCCCCACAGATACGCAGTATTTT.

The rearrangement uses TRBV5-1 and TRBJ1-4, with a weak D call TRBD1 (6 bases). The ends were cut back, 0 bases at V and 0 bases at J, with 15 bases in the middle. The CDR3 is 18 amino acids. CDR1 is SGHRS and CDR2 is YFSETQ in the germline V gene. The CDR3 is CASSLAETGFATNEKLFF. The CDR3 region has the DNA TGCGCCAGCAGCTTGGCCGAGACAGGCTTTGCAACTAATGAAAAACTGTTTTTT.

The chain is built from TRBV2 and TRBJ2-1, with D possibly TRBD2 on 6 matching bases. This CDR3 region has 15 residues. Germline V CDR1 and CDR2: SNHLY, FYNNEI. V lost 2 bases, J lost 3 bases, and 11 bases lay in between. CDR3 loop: CASSELVSGYNEQFF. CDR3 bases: TGTGCCAGCAGTGAACTGGTTAGCGGCTACAATGAGCAGTTCTTC. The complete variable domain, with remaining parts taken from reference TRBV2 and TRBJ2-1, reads EPEVTQTPSHQVTQMGQEVILRCVPISNHLYFYWYRQILGQKVEFLVSFYNNEISEKSEIFDDQFSVERPDGSNFTLKIRSTKLEDSAMYFCASSELVSGYNEQFFGPGTRLTVL.

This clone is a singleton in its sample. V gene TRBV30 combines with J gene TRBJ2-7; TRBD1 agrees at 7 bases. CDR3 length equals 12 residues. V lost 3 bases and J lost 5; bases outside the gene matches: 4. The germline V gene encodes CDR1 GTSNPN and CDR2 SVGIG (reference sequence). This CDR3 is CAWSRDRNEQYF. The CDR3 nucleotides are TGTGCCTGGAGCCGGGACAGAAACGAGCAGTACTTC.

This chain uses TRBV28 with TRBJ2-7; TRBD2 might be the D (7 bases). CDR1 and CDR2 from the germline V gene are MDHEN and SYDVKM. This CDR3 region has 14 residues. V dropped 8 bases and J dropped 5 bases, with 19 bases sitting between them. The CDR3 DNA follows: TGTGCCAGCGGACCTGGGGGGGCGCCCCACGAGCAGTACTTC. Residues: CASGPGGAPHEQYF.

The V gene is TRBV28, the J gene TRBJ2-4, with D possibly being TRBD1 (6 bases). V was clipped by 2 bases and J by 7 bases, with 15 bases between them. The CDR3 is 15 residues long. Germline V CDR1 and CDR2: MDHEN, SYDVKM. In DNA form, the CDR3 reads TGTGCCAGCAGTTTAGTGGCAGGGGATTTGAACATTCAGTACTTC. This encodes CASSLVAGDLNIQYF.

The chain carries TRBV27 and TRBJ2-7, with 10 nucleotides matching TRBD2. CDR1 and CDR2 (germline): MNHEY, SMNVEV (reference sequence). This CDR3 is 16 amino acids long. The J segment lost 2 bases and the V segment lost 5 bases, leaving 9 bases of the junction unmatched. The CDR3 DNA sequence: TGTGCCAGCAGTCCCTTCCTAGCGGGAGAGACCTACGAGCAGTACTTC. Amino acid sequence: CASSPFLAGETYEQYF.

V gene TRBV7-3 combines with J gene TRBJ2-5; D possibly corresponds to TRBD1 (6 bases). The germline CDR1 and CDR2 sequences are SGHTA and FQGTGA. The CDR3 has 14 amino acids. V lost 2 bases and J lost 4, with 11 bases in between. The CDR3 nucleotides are TGTGCCAGCAGCTTAGAGGGCAGGGGAGAGACCCAGTACTTC. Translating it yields CASSLEGRGETQYF.

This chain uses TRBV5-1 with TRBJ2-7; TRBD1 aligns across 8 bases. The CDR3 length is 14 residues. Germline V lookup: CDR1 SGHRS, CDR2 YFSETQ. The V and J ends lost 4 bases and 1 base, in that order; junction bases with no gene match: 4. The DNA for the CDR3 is TGCGCCAGCAGCCCGGGACAGGTATCCTACGAGCAGTACTTC. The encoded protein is CASSPGQVSYEQYF.

CDR3 in amino acids: CASSQVSGRGEQYF. CDR3 sequence (DNA): TGCGCCAGCAGCCAAGTTAGCGGGAGGGGCGAGCAGTACTTC. The rearrangement uses TRBV4-3 and TRBJ2-7, with 11 bases lining up with TRBD2. CDR1 and CDR2 from the germline V gene are LGHNA and YSLEER. V lost 1 base and J lost 6; bases outside the gene matches: 2. The CDR3 is 14 residues long.

The CDR3 sequence is CAISGDRGQDEQYF. Here the CDR3 DNA reads TGTGCCATCAGTGGGGACAGGGGGCAGGACGAGCAGTACTTC. The V and J genes are TRBV10-3 and TRBJ2-7; 12 nucleotides align to TRBD1. V gave up 4 bases and J gave up 5 bases; unmatched junction bases: 3. Germline CDR1 ENHRY, CDR2 SYGVKD. The CDR3 length is 14 residues.

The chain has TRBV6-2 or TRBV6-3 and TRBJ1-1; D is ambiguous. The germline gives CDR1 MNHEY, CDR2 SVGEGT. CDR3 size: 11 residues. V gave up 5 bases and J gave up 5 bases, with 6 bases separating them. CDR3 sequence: CASSPRTEAFF. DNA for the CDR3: TGTGCCAGCAGTCCCCGGACTGAAGCTTTCTTT.

The CDR3 sequence is CASSSIDRVSYNEQFF. CDR3 in DNA: TGTGCCAGCAGCTCCATAGACAGGGTTTCCTACAATGAGCAGTTCTTC. This chain links TRBV11-2 with TRBJ2-1; 7 bases align to TRBD1. Germline lookup yields CDR1 SGHAT and CDR2 FQNNGV. J was trimmed by 1 base and V by 4 bases; bases with no gene match: 7. This CDR3 is built from 16 residues. The full variable domain, its missing parts supplied by reference TRBV11-2 and TRBJ2-1, is EAGVAQSPRYKIIEKRQSVAFWCNPISGHATLYWYQQILGQGPKLLIQFQNNGVVDDSQLPKDRFSAERLKGVDSTLKIQPAKLEDSAVYLCASSSIDRVSYNEQFFGPGTRLTVL.

CDR3 sequence: CASSLPSSGRTPTDTQYF. The CDR3 nucleotides read TGTGCCAGCAGCCTACCTTCAAGCGGTAGAACCCCCACAGATACGCAGTATTTT. The rearrangement links TRBV7-9 to TRBJ2-3; D may be TRBD2 (5 bases). The V and J ends lost 5 bases and 2 bases respectively, with 23 bases between them. The CDR3 runs 18 residues. Germline V gives CDR1 SEHNR, CDR2 FQNEAQ (reference sequence).

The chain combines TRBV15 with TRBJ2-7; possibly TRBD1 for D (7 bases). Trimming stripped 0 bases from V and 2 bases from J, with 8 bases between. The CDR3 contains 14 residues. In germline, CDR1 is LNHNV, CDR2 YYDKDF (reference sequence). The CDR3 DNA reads TGTGCCACCAGCAGAGACAGGGGGGCCTACGAGCAGTACTTC. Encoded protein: CATSRDRGAYEQYF.

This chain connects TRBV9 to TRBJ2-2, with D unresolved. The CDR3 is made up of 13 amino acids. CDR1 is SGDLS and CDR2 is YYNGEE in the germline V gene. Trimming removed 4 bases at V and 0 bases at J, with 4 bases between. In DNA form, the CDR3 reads TGTGCCAGCAGCCCCTCGAACACCGGGGAGCTGTTTTTT. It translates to CASSPSNTGELFF.

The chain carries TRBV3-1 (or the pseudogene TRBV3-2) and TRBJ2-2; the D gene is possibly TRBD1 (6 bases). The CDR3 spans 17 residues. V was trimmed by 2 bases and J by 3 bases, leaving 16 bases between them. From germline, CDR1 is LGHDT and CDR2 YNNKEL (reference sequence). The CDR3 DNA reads TGTGCCAGCAGCCAAAGGGGGAAAGGGGAGCACACCGGGGAGCTGTTTTTT. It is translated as CASSQRGKGEHTGELFF.

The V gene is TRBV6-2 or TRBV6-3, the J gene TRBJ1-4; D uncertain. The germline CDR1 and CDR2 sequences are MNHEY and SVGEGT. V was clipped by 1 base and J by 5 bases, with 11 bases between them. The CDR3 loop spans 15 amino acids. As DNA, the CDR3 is TGTGCCAGCAGTTACTTGGGCCAGCCAAATGAAAAACTGTTTTTT. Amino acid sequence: CASSYLGQPNEKLFF.

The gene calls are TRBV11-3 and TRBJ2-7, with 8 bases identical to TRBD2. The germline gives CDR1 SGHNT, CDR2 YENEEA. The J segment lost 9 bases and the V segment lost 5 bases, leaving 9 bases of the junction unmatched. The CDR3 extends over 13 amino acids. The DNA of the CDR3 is TGTGCCAGCAGCAATAGCGGGGCCGTTGGGCAGTACTTC. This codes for CASSNSGAVGQYF.

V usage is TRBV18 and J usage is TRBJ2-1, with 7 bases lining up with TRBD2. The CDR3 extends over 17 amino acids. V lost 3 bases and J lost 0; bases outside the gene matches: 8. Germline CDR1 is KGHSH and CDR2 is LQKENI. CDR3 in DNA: TGTGCCAGCTCACCTCTCTCCCTAGCGGTCTCCTACAATGAGCAGTTCTTC. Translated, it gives CASSPLSLAVSYNEQFF. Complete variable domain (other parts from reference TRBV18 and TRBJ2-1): NAGVMQNPRHLVRRRGQEARLRCSPMKGHSHVYWYRQLPEEGLKFMVYLQKENIIDESGMPKERFSAEFPKEGPSILRIQQVVRGDSAAYFCASSPLSLAVSYNEQFFGPGTRLTVL.

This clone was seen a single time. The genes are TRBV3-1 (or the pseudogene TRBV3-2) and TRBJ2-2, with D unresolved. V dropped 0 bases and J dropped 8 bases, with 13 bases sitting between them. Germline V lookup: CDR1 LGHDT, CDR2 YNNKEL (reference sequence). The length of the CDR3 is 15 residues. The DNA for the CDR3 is TGTGCCAGCAGCCAAGATTTCGGTTACGCGGGGGAGCTGTTTTTT. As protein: CASSQDFGYAGELFF.